This TCR beta chain was identified in a study of technical replicates of blood from a few donors. The method was immunoSEQ multiplex PCR; TCRdb's version includes in-frame clones alone and lacks a portion of them. The sample lists 60,000 to 90,000 clones, just under 97% occurring once. CDR3 length: 15 residues. Germline V gene sequence: CDR1 SGHRS, CDR2 YFSETQ. V gave up 2 bases and J gave up 5 bases; unmatched junction bases: 3. V and J are TRBV5-1 and TRBJ2-1; 11 positions match TRBD2. The clonotype originates from a human donor in good health. Sequenced input: T cells isolated from PBMCs. Here the CDR3 DNA reads TGCGCCAGCAGCTTCCCGGGACTAGCGGACAATGAGCAGTTCTTC. Translated, it gives CASSFPGLADNEQFF.